This TCR beta chain was captured in a study of T cell responses to AZD1222 COVID-19 vaccine. The CDR3 is 13 residues long. Unmatched junction bases numbered 6, after V lost 11 bases and J lost 8 bases. The germline V gene encodes CDR1 ENHRY and CDR2 SYGVKD. The assay was immunoSEQ multiplex PCR, and TCRdb's table has in-frame clones only and misses some. Here the sample spans roughly 120,000 clones, approximately 83% being singletons. The clonotype comes from an adult in good health. Sample: peripheral blood, taken on day 0 of AZD1222 vaccination. J is TRBJ1-6 and V is TRBV10-3; TRBD1 matches at 10 bases. CDR3 loop: CAGAGTGDSPLHF. The CDR3 DNA reads as TGTGCCGGGGCGGGGACAGGGGATTCACCCCTCCACTTT.